This T cell receptor beta chain was obtained from a study of cytomegalovirus exposure and HLA in healthy donors. Germline CDR1 reads SGHRS; CDR2 reads YFSETQ. The CDR3 is made up of 14 amino acids. V dropped 2 bases and J dropped 2 bases, with 11 bases sitting between them. Primers: 60 Vbeta forward and 13 Jbeta reverse. Method: immunoSEQ multiplex PCR; TCRdb's copy keeps in-frame clones and lacks some. This table holds some 150,000 clones, over 70% found once. This chain links TRBV5-1 with TRBJ2-7, with a tentative D call TRBD2 (5 bases). The sequencing sample was made of PBMCs. This receptor was taken from a man aged 35 to 55 in good health and CMV-seropositive. The CDR3: CASSFGLGTYEQYF. CDR3 DNA: TGCGCCAGCAGCTTCGGACTGGGGACCTACGAGCAGTACTTC.